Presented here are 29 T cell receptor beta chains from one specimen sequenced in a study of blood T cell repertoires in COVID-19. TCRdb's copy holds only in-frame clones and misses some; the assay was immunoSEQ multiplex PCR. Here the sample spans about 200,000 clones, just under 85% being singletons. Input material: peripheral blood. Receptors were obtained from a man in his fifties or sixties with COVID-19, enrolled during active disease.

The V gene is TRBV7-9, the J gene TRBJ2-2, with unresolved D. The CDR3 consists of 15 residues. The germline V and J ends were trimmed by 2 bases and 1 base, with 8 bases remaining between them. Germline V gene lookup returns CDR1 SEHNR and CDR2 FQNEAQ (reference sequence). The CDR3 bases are TGTGCCAGCAGCTTAAGGCAGGTGAACACCGGGGAGCTGTTTTTT. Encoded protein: CASSLRQVNTGELFF.

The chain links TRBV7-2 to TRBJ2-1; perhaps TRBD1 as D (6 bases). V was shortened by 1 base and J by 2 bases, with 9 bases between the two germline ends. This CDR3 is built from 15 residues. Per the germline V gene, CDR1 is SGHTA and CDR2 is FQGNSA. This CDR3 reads CASSLGRGPYNEQFF. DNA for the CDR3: TGTGCCAGCAGCTTAGGCAGGGGACCCTACAATGAGCAGTTCTTC. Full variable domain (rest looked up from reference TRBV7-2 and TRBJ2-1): GAGVSQSPSNKVTEKGKDVELRCDPISGHTALYWYRQSLGQGLEFLIYFQGNSAPDKSGLPSDRFSAERTGGSVSTLTIQRTQQEDSAVYLCASSLGRGPYNEQFFGPGTRLTVL.

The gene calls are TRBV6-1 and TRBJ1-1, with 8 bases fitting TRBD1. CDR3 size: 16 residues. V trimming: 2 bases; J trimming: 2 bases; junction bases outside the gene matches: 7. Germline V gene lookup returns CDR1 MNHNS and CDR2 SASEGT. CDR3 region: CASSERDRQLNTEAFF. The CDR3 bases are TGTGCCAGCAGTGAAAGGGACAGGCAATTAAACACTGAAGCTTTCTTT.

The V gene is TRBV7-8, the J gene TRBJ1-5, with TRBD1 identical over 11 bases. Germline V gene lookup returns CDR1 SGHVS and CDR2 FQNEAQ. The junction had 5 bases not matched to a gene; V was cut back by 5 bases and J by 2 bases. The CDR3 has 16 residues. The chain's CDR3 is CASSLRTGGGNQPQHF. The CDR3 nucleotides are TGTGCCAGCAGCCTACGGACAGGGGGCGGCAATCAGCCCCAGCATTTT.

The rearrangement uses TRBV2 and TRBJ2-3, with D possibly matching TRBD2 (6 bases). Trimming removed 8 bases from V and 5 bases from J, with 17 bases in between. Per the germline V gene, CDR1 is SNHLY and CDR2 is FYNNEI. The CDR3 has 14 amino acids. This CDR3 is CASERRLGGDTQYF. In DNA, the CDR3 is TGTGCCAGCGAACGCAGATTGGGAGGAGATACGCAGTATTTT.

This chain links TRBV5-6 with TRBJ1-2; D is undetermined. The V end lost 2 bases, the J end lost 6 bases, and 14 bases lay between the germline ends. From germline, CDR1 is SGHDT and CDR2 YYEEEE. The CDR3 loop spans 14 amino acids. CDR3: CASSLRRTTHGYTF. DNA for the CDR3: TGTGCCAGCAGCTTACGAAGAACAACGCATGGCTACACCTTC.

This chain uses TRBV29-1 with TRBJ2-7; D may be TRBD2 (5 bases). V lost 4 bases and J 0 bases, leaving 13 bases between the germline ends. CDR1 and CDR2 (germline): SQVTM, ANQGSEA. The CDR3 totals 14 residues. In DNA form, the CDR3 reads TGCAGCGTTGTACCGGGAAACCTCTCCTACGAGCAGTACTTC. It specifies CSVVPGNLSYEQYF.

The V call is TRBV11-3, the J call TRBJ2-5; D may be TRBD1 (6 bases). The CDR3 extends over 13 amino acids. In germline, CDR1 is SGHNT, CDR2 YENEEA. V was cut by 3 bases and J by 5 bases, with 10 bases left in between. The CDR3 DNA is TGTGCCAGCAGCTTCTACAGGGACGAGACCCAGTACTTC. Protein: CASSFYRDETQYF.

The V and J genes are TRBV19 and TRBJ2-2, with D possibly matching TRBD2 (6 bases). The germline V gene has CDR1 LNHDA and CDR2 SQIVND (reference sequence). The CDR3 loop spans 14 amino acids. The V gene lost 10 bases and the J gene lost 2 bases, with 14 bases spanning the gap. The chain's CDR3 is CATSRGLNTGELFF. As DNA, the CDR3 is TGTGCCACCAGCCGGGGACTTAACACCGGGGAGCTGTTTTTT.

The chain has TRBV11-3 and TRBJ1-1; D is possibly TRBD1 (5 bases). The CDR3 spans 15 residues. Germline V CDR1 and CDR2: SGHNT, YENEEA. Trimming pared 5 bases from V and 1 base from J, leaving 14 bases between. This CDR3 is CASSPSGTTNTEAFF. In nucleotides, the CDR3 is TGTGCCAGCAGCCCCAGCGGGACGACGAACACTGAAGCTTTCTTT.

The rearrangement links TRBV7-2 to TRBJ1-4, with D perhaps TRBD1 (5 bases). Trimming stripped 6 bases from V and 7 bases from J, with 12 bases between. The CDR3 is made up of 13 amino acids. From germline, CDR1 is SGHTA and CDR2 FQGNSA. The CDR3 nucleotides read TGTGCCAGCAGTTCCGGGGGAAGTGAAAAACTGTTTTTT. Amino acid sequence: CASSSGGSEKLFF.

CDR3: CASSPERGTEAFF. In DNA, the CDR3 is TGTGCCAGCAGCCCGGAGCGTGGCACTGAAGCTTTCTTT. The chain combines TRBV28 with TRBJ1-1; D gene unclear. Germline V gene lookup returns CDR1 MDHEN and CDR2 SYDVKM. The CDR3 loop spans 13 amino acids. V lost 6 bases and J 4 bases, leaving 12 bases between the germline ends.

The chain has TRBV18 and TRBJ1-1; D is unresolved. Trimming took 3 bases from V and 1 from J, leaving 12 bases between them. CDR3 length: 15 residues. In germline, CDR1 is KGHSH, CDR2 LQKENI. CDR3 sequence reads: CASSPISRRNTEAFF. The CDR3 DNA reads TGTGCCAGCTCACCGATTTCGCGTAGGAACACTGAAGCTTTCTTT.

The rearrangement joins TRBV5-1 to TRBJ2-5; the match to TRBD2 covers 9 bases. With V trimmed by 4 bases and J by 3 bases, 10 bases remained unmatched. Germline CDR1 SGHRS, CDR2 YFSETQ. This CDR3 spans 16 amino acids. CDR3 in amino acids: CASSPLGVAGEETQYF. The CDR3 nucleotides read TGCGCCAGCAGCCCCTTAGGAGTAGCGGGAGAAGAGACCCAGTACTTC.

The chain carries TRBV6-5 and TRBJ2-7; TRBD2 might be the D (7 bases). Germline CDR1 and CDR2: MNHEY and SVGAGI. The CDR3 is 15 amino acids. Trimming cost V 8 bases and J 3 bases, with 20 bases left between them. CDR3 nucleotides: TGTGCCAGCCTCATCGCGCGGGGGCTGGACTACGAGCAGTACTTC. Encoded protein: CASLIARGLDYEQYF.

CDR3 protein: CASSLTPTWGQGYSGNTIYF. Here the CDR3 DNA reads TGTGCCAGCAGCCTCACGCCGACTTGGGGACAGGGATACTCTGGAAACACCATATATTTT. The chain recombines TRBV3-1 (or the pseudogene TRBV3-2) with TRBJ1-3; TRBD1 matches at 9 bases. The germline CDR1 and CDR2 sequences are LGHDT and YNNKEL (reference sequence). CDR3 size: 20 residues. Trimming cost V 4 bases and J 0 bases; bases outside gene matches: 16.

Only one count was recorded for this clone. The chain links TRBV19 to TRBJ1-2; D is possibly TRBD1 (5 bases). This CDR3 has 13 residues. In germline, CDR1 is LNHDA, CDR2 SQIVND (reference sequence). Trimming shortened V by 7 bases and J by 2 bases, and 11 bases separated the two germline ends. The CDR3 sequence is CASMGGTNYGYTF. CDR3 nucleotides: TGTGCCAGTATGGGCGGGACGAACTATGGCTACACCTTC.

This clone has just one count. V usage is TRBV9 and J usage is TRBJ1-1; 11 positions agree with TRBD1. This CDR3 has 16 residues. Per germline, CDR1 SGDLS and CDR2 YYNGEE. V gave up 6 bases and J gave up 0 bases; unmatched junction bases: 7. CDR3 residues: CASTDPGQGVNTEAFF. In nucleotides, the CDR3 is TGTGCCAGCACCGACCCGGGACAGGGGGTGAACACTGAAGCTTTCTTT. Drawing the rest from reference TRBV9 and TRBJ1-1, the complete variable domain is DSGVTQTPKHLITATGQRVTLRCSPRSGDLSVYWYQQSLDQGLQFLIQYYNGEERAKGNILERFSAQQFPDLHSELNLSSLELGDSALYFCASTDPGQGVNTEAFFGQGTRLTVV.

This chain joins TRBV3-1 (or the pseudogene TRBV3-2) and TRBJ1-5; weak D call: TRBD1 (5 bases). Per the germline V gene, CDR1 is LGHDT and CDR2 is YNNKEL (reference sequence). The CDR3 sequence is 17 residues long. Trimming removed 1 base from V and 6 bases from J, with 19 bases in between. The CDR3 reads CASSQGWGRTQLQPQHF. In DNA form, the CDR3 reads TGTGCCAGCAGCCAAGGGTGGGGCAGGACCCAACTTCAGCCCCAGCATTTT.

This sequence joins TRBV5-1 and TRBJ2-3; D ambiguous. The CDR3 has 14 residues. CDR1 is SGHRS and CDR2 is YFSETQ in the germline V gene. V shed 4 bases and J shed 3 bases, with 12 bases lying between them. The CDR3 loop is CASSPEKITDTQYF. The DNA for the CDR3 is TGCGCCAGCAGCCCAGAAAAGATAACAGATACGCAGTATTTT.

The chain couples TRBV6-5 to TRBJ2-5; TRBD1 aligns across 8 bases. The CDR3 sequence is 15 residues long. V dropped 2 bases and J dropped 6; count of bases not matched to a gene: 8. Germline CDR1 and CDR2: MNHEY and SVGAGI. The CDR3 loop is CASSYLGTGGQTQYF. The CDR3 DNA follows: TGTGCCAGCAGTTACCTCGGGACAGGAGGTCAGACCCAGTACTTC.

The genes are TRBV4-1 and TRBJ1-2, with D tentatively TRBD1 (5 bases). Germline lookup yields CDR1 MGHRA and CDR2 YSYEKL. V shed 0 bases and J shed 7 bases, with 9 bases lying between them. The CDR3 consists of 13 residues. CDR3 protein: CASSQDGGSGYTF. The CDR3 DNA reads TGCGCCAGCAGCCAAGACGGGGGAAGTGGCTACACCTTC.

CDR3 sequence reads: CASSLQGSYGYTF. In nucleotides, the CDR3 is TGTGCCAGTTCACTACAGGGGAGCTATGGCTACACCTTC. The genes are TRBV19 and TRBJ1-2; 7 bases agree with TRBD1. The germline gives CDR1 LNHDA, CDR2 SQIVND (reference sequence). Unmatched junction bases numbered 7, after V lost 8 bases and J lost 4 bases. This CDR3 contains 13 residues.

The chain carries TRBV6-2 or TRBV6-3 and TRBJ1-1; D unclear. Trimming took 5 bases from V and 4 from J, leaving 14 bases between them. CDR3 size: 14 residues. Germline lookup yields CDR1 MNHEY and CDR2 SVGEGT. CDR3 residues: CASSAVGETTEAFF. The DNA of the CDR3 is TGTGCCAGCAGTGCGGTCGGGGAGACCACTGAAGCTTTCTTT.

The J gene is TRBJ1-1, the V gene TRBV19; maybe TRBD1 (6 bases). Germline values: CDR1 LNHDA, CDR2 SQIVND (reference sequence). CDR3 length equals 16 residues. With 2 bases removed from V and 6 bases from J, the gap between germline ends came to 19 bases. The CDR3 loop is CASSITAGEGPAEAFF. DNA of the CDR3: TGTGCCAGTAGTATAACGGCAGGGGAAGGCCCAGCTGAAGCTTTCTTT. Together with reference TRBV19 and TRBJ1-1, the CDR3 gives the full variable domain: DGGITQSPKYLFRKEGQNVTLSCEQNLNHDAMYWYRQDPGQGLRLIYYSQIVNDFQKGDIAEGYSVSREKKESFPLTVTSAQKNPTAFYLCASSITAGEGPAEAFFGQGTRLTVV.

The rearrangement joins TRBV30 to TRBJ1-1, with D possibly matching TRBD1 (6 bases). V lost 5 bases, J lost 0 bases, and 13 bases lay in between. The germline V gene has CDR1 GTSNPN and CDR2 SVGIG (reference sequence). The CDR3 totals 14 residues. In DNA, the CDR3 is TGTGCCTGGTCTCCTGGACAGATGAACACTGAAGCTTTCTTT. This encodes CAWSPGQMNTEAFF.

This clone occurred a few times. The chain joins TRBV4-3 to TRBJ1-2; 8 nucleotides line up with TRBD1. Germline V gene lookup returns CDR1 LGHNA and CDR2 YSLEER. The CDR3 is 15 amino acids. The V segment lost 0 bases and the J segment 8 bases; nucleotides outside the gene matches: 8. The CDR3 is CASSQEGQARWGYTF. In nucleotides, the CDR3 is TGCGCCAGCAGCCAAGAGGGACAGGCCCGCTGGGGCTACACCTTC.

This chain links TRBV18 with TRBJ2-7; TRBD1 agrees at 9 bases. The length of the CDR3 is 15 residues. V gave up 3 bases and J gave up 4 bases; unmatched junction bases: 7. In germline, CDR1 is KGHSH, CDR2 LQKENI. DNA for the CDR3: TGTGCCAGCTCACCGGGACAGGGAGGGGGTTACGAGCAGTACTTC. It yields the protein CASSPGQGGGYEQYF.

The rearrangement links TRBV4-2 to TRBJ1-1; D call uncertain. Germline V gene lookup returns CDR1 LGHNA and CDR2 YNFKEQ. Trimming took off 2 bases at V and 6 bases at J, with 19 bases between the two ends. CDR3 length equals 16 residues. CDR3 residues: CASSQSGNLPGAEAFF. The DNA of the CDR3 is TGTGCCAGCAGCCAATCCGGGAACCTCCCTGGGGCTGAAGCTTTCTTT.